The source of this T cell receptor beta chain is a study of control samples from healthy donors and cancer patients. This clone has only a few counts. Method: immunoSEQ multiplex PCR; TCRdb's copy keeps in-frame clones and lacks some. The sample shows tens of thousands of clones, more than 85% of them seen only once. Germline lookup yields CDR1 MDHEN and CDR2 SYDVKM. Trimming at V came to 11 bases and at J to 7 bases, leaving 14 bases not matched to a gene. The CDR3 extends over 14 amino acids. This clonotype was obtained from a woman between 50 and 59 years old with head and neck cancer. The sample comprised PBMCs. The gene calls are TRBV28 and TRBJ2-1, with TRBD2 identical over 7 bases. This CDR3 reads CALREAGTWNEQFF. The CDR3 bases are TGTGCCCTAAGGGAAGCGGGGACGTGGAATGAGCAGTTCTTC. Looking up the rest from reference TRBV28 and TRBJ2-1 gives the full variable domain: DVKVTQSSRYLVKRTGEKVFLECVQDMDHENMFWYRQDPGLGLRLIYFSYDVKMKEKGDIPEGYSVSREKKERFSLILESASTNQTSMYLCALREAGTWNEQFFGPGTRLTVL.